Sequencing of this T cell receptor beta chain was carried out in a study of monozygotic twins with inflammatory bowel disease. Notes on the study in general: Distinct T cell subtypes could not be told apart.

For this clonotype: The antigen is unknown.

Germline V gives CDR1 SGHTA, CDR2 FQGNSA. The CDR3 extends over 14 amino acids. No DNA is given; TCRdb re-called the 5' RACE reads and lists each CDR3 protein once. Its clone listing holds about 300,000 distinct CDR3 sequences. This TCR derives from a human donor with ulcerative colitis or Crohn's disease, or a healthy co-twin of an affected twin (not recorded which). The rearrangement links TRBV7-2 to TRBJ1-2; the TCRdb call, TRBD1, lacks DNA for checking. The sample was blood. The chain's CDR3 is CASSPDRANYGYTF.